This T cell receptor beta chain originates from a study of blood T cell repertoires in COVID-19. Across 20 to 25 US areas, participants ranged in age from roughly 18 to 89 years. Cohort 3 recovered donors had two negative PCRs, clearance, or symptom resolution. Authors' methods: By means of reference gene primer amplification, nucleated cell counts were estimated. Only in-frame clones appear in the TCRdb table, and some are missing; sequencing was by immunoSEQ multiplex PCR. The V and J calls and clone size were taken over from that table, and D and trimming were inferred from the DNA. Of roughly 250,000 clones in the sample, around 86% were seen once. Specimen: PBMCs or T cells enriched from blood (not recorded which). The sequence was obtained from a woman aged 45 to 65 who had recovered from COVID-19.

The CDR3 DNA reads TGTGCCAGCAGCTTAATAGGGGGAGCAAATTCACCCCTCCACTTT. Amino acids: CASSLIGGANSPLHF. This chain uses TRBV11-2 with TRBJ1-6; perhaps TRBD1 as D (6 bases). The CDR3 loop spans 15 amino acids. Germline CDR1 and CDR2: SGHAT and FQNNGV. Trimming shortened V by 2 bases and J by 7 bases, and 12 bases separated the two germline ends.